This T cell receptor beta chain was observed in a study of cytomegalovirus exposure and HLA in healthy donors. Study conclusions and caveats: For most TCR beta V segments, an earlier analysis put the productive rate at about 87% or about 30% of the time.

As concerns this clone: The antigen is undetermined.

Nominally healthy donors were sampled, though unrecorded immune exposures were likely. 13 Jbeta primers and 60 Vbeta primers were used for the PCR. Some clones are missing from TCRdb's copy, which holds only in-frame ones; the method was immunoSEQ multiplex PCR. The sample shows approximately 92,000 clones, approximately 70% of them seen only once. The ends were cut back, 0 bases at V and 3 bases at J, with 11 bases in the middle. The CDR3 covers 16 residues. Germline lookup yields CDR1 LGHNA and CDR2 YSLEER. J is TRBJ2-2 and V is TRBV4-3, with TRBD2 as a possible D gene (5 bases). Sequencing used PBMCs. This sequence was found in a man in his 60s in good health and CMV-seronegative. CDR3 loop: CASSQDLGGHTGELFF. The CDR3 nucleotides read TGCGCCAGCAGCCAAGATCTAGGCGGGCACACCGGGGAGCTGTTTTTT.